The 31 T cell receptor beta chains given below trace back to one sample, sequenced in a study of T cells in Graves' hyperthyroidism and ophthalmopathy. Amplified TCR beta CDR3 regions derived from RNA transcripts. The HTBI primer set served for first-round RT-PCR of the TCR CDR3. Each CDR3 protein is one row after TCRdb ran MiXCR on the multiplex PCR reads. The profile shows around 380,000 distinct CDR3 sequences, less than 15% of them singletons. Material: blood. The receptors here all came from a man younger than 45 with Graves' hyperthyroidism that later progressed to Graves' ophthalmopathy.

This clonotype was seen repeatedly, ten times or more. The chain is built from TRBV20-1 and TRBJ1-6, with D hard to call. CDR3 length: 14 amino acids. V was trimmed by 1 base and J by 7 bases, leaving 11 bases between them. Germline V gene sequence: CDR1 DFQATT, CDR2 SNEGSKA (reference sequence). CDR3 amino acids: CSARVLTQNSPLHF. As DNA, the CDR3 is TGCAGTGCTAGAGTTTTGACCCAGAATTCACCCCTCCACTTT.

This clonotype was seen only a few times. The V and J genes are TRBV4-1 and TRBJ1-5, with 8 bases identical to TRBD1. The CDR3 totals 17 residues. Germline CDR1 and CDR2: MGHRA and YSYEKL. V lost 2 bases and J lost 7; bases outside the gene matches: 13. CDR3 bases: TGCGCCAGCAGCCAAACGTTCGACAGGGGTGCCGACCAGCCCCAGCATTTT. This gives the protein CASSQTFDRGADQPQHF.

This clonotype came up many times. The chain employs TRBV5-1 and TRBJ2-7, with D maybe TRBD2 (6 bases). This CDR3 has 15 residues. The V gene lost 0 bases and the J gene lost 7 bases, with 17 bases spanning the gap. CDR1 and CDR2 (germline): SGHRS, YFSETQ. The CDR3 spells CASSLGLGLVLEQYF. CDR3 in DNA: TGCGCCAGCAGCTTGGGACTAGGATTAGTCTTGGAGCAGTACTTC.

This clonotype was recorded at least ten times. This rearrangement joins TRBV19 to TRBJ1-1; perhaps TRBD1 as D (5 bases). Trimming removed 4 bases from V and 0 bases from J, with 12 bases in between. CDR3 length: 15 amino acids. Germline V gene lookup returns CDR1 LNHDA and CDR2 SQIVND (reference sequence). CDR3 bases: TGTGCCAGTAGTACAACCGGGACGGTGAACACTGAAGCTTTCTTT. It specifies CASSTTGTVNTEAFF.

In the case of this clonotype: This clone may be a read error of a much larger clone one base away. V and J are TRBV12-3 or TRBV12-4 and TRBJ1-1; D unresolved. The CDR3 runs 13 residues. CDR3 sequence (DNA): TGTGCCGGCAGTTTGAGGGCTAACACTGAAGCTTTCTTT. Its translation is CAGSLRANTEAFF.

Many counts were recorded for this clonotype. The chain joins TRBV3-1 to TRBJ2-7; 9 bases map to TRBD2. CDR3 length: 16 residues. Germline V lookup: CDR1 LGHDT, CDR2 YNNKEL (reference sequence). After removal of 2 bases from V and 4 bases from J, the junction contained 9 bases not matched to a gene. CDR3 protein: CASSQPQRGASYEQYF. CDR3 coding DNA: TGTGCCAGCAGCCAACCCCAGCGGGGGGCCTCGTACGAGCAGTACTTC.

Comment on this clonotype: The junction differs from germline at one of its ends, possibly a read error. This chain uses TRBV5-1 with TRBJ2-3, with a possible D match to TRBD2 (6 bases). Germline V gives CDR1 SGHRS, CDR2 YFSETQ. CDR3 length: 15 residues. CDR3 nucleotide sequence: TGTGCCGGCAGCTCGGGACTTCAGTACGCAGATACGCAGTATTTT. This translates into CAGSSGLQYADTQYF.

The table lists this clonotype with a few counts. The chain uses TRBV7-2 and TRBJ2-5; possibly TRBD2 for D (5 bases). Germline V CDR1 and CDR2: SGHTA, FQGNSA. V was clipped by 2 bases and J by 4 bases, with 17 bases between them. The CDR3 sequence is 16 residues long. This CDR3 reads CASSLFSRGSGETQYF. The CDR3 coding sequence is TGTGCCAGCAGCTTATTTTCAAGAGGGTCGGGAGAGACCCAGTACTTC.

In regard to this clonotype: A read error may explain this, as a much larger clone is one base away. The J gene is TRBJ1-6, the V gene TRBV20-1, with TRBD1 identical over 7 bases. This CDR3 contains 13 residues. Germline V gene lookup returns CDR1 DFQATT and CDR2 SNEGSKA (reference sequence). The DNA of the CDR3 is TGCAGTGCAAAGACAGGGCTGCGTTCACCCCCCCACTTT. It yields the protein CSAKTGLRSPPHF.

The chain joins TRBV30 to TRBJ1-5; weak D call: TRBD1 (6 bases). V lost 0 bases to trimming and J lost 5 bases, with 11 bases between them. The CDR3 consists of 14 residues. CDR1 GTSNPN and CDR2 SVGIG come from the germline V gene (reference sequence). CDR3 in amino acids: CAWSVLGGDQPQHF. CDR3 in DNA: TGTGCCTGGAGTGTACTAGGGGGGGATCAGCCCCAGCATTTT.

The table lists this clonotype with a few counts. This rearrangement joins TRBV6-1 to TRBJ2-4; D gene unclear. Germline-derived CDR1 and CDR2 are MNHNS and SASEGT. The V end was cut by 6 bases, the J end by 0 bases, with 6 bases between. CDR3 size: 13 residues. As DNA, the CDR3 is TGTGCCAGCAGCGCGGTAGCCAAAAACATTCAGTACTTC. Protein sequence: CASSAVAKNIQYF.

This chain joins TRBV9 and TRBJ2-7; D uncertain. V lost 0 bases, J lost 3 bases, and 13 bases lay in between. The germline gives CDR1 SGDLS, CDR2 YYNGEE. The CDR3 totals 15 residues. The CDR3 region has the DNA TGTGCCAGCAGCGTAGGAGCCGACCTGCGCTACGAGCAGTACTTC. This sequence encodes CASSVGADLRYEQYF.

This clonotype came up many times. The CDR3 DNA is TGTGCCAGCAGTCCCCCGACGGCGAGCTCCTACGAGCAGTACTTC. Amino acid sequence: CASSPPTASSYEQYF. V and J are TRBV28 and TRBJ2-7; unclear D gene. Trimming pared 5 bases from V and 0 bases from J, leaving 14 bases between. The V gene's germline CDR1 is MDHEN and CDR2 SYDVKM. This CDR3 has 15 amino acids. Together with reference TRBV28 and TRBJ2-7, the CDR3 gives the full variable domain: DVKVTQSSRYLVKRTGEKVFLECVQDMDHENMFWYRQDPGLGLRLIYFSYDVKMKEKGDIPEGYSVSREKKERFSLILESASTNQTSMYLCASSPPTASSYEQYFGPGTRLTVT.

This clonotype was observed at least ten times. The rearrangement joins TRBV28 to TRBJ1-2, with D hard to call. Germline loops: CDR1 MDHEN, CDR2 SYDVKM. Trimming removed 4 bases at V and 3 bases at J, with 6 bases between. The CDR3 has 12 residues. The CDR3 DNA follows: TGTGCCAGCAGTTCCCTGTACTATGGCTACACCTTC. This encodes CASSSLYYGYTF.

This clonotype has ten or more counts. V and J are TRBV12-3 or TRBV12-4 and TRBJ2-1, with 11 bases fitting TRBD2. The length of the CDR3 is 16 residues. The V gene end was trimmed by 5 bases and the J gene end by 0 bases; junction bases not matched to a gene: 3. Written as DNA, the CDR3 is TGTGCCAGCAGTCAGACTAGCGGGGCCTCCTACAATGAGCAGTTCTTC. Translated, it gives CASSQTSGASYNEQFF.

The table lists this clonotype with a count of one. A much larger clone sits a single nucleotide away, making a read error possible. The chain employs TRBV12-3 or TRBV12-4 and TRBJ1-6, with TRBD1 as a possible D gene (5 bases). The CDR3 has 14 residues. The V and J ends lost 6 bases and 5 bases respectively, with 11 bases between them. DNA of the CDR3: TGTGCCAGCAGCCGGGGACGGAATAATTCACCCCTCCACTTT. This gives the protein CASSRGRNNSPLHF.

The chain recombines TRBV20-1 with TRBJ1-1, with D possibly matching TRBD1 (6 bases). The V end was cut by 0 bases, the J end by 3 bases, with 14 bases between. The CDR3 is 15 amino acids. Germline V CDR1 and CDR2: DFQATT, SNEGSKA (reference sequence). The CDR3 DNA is TGCAGTGCTAGAGATGTAGCGGGGGCGGACACTGAAGCTTTCTTT. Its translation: CSARDVAGADTEAFF.

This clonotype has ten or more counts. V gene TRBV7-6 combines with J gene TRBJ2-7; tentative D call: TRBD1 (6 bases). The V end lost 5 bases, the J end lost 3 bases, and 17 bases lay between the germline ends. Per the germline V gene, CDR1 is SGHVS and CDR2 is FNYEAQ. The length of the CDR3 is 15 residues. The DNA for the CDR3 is TGTGCCAGCAGCCCTGGGCAGGGGCGAGGCTACGAGCAGTACTTC. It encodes CASSPGQGRGYEQYF.

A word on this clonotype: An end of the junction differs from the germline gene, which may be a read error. Here the CDR3 DNA reads TGTGCCAGCAGTGACCAGAACACCGGGGGGCTGTTTTTT. Encoded protein: CASSDQNTGGLFF. The chain couples TRBV6-4 to TRBJ2-2; the D gene is possibly TRBD2 (6 bases). Germline V gene lookup returns CDR1 MRHNA and CDR2 SNTAGT. The CDR3 contains 13 residues.

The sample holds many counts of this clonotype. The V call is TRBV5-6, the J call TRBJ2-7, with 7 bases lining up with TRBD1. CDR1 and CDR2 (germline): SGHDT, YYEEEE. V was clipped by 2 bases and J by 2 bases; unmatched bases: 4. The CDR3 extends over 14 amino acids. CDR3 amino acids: CASSFRGTAYEQYF. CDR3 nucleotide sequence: TGTGCCAGCAGCTTCAGGGGGACAGCCTACGAGCAGTACTTC.

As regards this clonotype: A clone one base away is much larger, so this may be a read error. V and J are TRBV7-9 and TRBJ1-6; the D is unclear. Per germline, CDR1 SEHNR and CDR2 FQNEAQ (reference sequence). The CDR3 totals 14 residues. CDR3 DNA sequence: TGTGCCCGCAGCTTAGGTCAGACCAATTCACCCCTCCACTTT. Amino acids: CARSLGQTNSPLHF.

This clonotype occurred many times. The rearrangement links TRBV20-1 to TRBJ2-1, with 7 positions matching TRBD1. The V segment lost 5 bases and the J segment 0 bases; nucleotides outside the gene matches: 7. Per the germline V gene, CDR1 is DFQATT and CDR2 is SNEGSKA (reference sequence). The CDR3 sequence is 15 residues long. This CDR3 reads CSAPNRGFSYNEQFF. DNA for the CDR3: TGCAGTGCTCCAAACAGGGGTTTCTCCTACAATGAGCAGTTCTTC.

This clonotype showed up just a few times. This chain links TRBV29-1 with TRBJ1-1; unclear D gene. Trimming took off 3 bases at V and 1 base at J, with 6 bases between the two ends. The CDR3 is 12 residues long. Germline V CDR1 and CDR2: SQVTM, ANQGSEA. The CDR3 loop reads CSVEDRNTEAFF. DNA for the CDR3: TGCAGCGTTGAGGATAGGAACACTGAAGCTTTCTTT.

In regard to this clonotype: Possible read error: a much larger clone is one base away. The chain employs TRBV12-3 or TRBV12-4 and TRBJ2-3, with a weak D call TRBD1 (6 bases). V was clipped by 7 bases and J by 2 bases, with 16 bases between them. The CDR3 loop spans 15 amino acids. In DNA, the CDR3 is TGTGCCAGCATCCTTCTAGGGGGAACCACAGATACGCAGTATTTT. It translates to CASILLGGTTDTQYF.

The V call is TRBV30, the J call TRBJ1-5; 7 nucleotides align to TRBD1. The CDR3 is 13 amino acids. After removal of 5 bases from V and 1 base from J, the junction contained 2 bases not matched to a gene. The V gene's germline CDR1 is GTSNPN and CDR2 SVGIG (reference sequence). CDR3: CAWAGQSNQPQHF. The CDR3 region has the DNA TGTGCCTGGGCGGGACAGAGCAATCAGCCCCAGCATTTT. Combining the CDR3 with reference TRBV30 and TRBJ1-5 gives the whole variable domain SQTIHQWPATLVQPVGSPLSLECTVEGTSNPNLYWYRQAAGRGLQLLFYSVGIGQISSEVPQNLSASRPQDRQFILSSKKLLLSDSGFYLCAWAGQSNQPQHFGDGTRLSIL.

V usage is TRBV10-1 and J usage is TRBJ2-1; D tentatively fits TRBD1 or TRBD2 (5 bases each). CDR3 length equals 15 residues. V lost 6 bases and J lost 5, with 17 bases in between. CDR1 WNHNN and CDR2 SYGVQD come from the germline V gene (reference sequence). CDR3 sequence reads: CASRDGAGTDNEQFF. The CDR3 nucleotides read TGCGCCAGCAGAGATGGGGCAGGGACCGACAATGAGCAGTTCTTC.

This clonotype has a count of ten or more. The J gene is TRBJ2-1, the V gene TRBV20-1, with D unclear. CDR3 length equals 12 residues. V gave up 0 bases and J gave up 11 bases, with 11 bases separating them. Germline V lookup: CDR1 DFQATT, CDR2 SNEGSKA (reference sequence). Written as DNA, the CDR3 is TGCAGTGCTAGAGAAAGGGTTATACAGCAGTTCTTC. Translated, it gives CSARERVIQQFF.

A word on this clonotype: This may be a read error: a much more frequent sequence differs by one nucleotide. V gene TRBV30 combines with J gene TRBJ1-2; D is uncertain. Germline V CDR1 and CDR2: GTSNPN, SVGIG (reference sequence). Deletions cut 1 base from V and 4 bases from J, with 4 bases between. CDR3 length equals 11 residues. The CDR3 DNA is TGTGCCTGGAGTGATGGCTATGGCTACACCTTC. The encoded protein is CAWSDGYGYTF.

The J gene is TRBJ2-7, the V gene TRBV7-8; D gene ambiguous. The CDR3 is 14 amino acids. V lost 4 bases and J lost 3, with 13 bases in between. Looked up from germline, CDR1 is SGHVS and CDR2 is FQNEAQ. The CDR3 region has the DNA TGTGCCAGCAGCTCCCCTGTCCCGATCTACGAGCAGTACTTC. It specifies CASSSPVPIYEQYF.

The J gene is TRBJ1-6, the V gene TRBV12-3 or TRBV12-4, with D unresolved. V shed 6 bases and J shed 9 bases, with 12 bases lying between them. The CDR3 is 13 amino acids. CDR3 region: CASSLTLVSPLHF. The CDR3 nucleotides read TGTGCCAGCAGCCTGACTCTGGTTTCACCCCTCCACTTT.

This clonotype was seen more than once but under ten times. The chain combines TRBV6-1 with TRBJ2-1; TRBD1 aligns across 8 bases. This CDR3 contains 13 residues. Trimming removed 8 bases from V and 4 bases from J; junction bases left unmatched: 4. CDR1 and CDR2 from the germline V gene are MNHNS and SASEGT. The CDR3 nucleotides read TGTGCCAGCCAGGGACAGGCTTACAATGAGCAGTTCTTC. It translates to CASQGQAYNEQFF.